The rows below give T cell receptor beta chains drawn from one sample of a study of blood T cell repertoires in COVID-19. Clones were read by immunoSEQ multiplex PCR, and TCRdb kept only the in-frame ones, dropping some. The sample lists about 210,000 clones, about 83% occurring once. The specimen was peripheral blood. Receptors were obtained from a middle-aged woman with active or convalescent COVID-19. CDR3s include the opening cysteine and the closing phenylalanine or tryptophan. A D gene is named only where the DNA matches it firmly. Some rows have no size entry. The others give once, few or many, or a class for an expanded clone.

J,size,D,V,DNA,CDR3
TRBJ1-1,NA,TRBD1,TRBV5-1,TGCGCCAGCAGCCGGGGGACAGCGAACACTGAAGCTTTCTTT,CASSRGTANTEAFF
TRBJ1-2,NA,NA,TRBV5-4,TGTGCCAGCAGATTGGCAGGAAACTATGGCTACACCTTC,CASRLAGNYGYTF
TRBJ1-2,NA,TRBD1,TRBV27,TGTGCCAGCAGTTTATCAGGACAGGTCTATGGCTACACCTTC,CASSLSGQVYGYTF
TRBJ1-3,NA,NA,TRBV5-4,TGTGCCAGCAGCTTGCCGCAGGGTAGAAACACCATATATTTT,CASSLPQGRNTIYF
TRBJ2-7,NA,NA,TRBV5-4,TGTGCCAGCAGCTTGGCCTCCGTTAGCTCCTACGAGCAGTACTTC,CASSLASVSSYEQYF
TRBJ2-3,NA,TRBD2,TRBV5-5,TGTGCCAGCAGCACCTCAGCGGGGGGAGGCACAGATACGCAGTATTTT,CASSTSAGGGTDTQYF
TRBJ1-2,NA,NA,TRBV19,TGTGCCAGTACGGTGGGCGCGAGCGGCTACACCTTC,CASTVGASGYTF
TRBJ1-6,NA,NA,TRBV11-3,TGTGCCAGCAGCTTAACGTCCACTTATTCACCCCTCCACTTT,CASSLTSTYSPLHF
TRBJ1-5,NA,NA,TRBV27,TGTGCCAGCAGTTTGCAGAACAATCAGCCCCAGCATTTT,CASSLQNNQPQHF
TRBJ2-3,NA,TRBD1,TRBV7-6,TGTGCCAGCAGCCCATTCATACCGGGACAGGTGTCTAGCACAGATACGCAGTATTTT,CASSPFIPGQVSSTDTQYF
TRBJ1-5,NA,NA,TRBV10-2,TGCGCCAGCAGTGGCCCAGACAGCGAAAATCAGCCCCAGCATTTT,CASSGPDSENQPQHF
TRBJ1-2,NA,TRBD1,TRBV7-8,TGTGCCAGCAGCTTAGATCAAGCAGGGGGCTATGGCTACACCTTC,CASSLDQAGGYGYTF
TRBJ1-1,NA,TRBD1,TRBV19,TGTGCCAGTAGTCGACTTACAGGGGATACTGAAGCTTTCTTT,CASSRLTGDTEAFF
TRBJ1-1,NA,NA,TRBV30,TGTGCCTGGAGTGGACGGGTAGAAGCTTTCTTT,CAWSGRVEAFF
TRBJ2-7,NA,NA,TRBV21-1,TGTGCCAGCGCGGGACTAGCGGGAGATTACGAGCAGTACTTC,CASAGLAGDYEQYF
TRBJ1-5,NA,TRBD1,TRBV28,TGTGCCAGCAGTGGTGTGGGACAGGGATCTTATAGCAATCAGCCCCAGCATTTT,CASSGVGQGSYSNQPQHF
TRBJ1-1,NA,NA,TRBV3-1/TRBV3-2,TGTGCCAGCAGCCGTGGCAGAATGAACACTGAAGCTTTCTTT,CASSRGRMNTEAFF
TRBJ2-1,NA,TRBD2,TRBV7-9,TGTGCCAGCAGCTTAGCACAGCGGGATAATGAGCAGTTCTTC,CASSLAQRDNEQFF
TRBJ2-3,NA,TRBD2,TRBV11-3,TGTGCCAGCAGCCCCCGGGATGGTAGCGGGGGGGCAGATACGCAGTATTTT,CASSPRDGSGGADTQYF
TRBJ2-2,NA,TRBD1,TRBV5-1,TGCGCCAGCAGCCCCCGAGGTCCGAGGGGGCGTACCGGGGAGCTGTTTTTT,CASSPRGPRGRTGELFF
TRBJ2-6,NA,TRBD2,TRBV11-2,TGTGCCAGCAGCTCAATAGCGGGGGGGCGAGGGGCCAACGTCCTGACTTTC,CASSSIAGGRGANVLTF
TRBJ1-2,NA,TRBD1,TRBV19,TGTGCCAGTAGGGCCACAGGGGGCAATGGCTACACCTTC,CASRATGGNGYTF
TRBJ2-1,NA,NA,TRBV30,TGTGCCTGGAGCGTTGGGGCTAGCGATGAGCAGTTCTTC,CAWSVGASDEQFF
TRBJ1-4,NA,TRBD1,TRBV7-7,TGTGCTAGCAGCTTGGGTCGACAGGGTTTGGGTGAAAAACTGTTTTTT,CASSLGRQGLGEKLFF
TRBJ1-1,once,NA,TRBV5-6,TGTGCCAGCAGCTTGGGATGGGCGCTCGATTTTGAAGCTTTCTTT,CASSLGWALDFEAFF
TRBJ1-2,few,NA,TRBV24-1,TGTGCCACCAGTGATTCAACTAGAGGGATTGACTATGGCTACACCTTC,CATSDSTRGIDYGYTF
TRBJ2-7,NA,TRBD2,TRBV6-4,TGTGCCAGCAGTGAAGGGGGGGCTCCCGGGACTAGCGGGGGCCACGAGCAGTACTTC,CASSEGGAPGTSGGHEQYF
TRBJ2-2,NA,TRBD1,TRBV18,TGTGCCAGCTCACCCGGACAGGGGAACACCGGGGAGCTGTTTTTT,CASSPGQGNTGELFF
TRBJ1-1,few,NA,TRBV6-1,TGTGCCACCAAGTTACCGGGAAGGGCGAACACTGAAGCTTTCTTT,CATKLPGRANTEAFF
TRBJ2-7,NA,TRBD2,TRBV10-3,TGTGCCATCAGTGAGTCGAATGCGGCTGGTCTAGCGGGAGGGGATGCTACGCCCTACGAGCAGTACTTC,CAISESNAAGLAGGDATPYEQYF
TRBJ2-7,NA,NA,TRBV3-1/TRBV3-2,TGTGCCAGCAGCCGGGGGCTAGCCGTCGCCTACGAGCAGTACTTC,CASSRGLAVAYEQYF
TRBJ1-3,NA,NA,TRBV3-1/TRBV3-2,TGTGCCAGCAGCCAGGGCGACACCATATATTTT,CASSQGDTIYF
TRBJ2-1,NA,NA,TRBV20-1,TGCAGTGCTAGGCTGGAGGAGCAGTTCTTC,CSARLEEQFF
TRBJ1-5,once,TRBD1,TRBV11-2,TGTGCCAGCAGCTTAGGGGACAGGGGCAATCAGCCCCAGCATTTT,CASSLGDRGNQPQHF
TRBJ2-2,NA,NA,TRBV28,TGTGCCAGCAGTTTATGGCGGGTGAACACCGGGGAGCTGTTTTTT,CASSLWRVNTGELFF
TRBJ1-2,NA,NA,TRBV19,TGTGCCAGTAGTATGCTGCAGGACTATGGCTACACCTTC,CASSMLQDYGYTF
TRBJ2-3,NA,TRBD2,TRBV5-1,TGCGCCAGCGATCCGGCGGGGGGGAGCACAGATACGCAGTATTTT,CASDPAGGSTDTQYF